This T cell receptor (beta chain) was captured in a study of shared clonotypes between healthy human individuals. Study results and limitations: Genetic and exposure-history diversity was limited by the few donors. Relative to memory subsets, naive subsets generally showed larger estimated richness.

This CDR3 comprises 13 residues. The V end was cut by 4 bases, the J end by 3 bases, with 10 bases between. Per the germline V gene, CDR1 is MNHNY and CDR2 is SVGAGI (reference sequence). Genomic DNA from each subset was divided evenly over several immunoSEQ plates. Authors' analysis steps: Junction-only sequences produced by ImmunoSEQ had no quality scores, so filtering differed. TCRdb's table, derived via immunoSEQ multiplex PCR, lists solely in-frame clones and lacks some. The V and J calls and clone size were taken over from that table, and D and trimming were inferred from the DNA. Found here are roughly 120,000 clones, 55% to 80% of them singletons; the top ten hold approximately 25%. Notes on this clone: What it binds is not known.

This receptor was obtained from a woman in her thirties in good health. The sample comprised memory CD8+ T cells sorted from blood. As to subset: CD45RO+ cells pooled with CCR7-negative TemRA cells. The chain has TRBV6-6 and TRBJ2-7, with a possible D match to TRBD1 (5 bases). This CDR3 is CASSSRDSYEQYF. The DNA of the CDR3 is TGTGCCAGCAGTTCTAGAGACAGCTACGAGCAGTACTTC.